These 19 T cell receptor beta chains originate from one sample sequenced in a study of human T cells and chemical hapten exposure. Documented time point: patch test 2, 6 weeks after DPC sensitization. As to treatment: therapeutic diphenylcyclopropenone sensitization with weekly scalp DPC. TCRdb passed the RACE reads through MiXCR, listing each CDR3 protein once. The table lists approximately 84,000 distinct CDR3 sequences, around a tenth of them singletons. The source was whole blood, collected in connection with sensitization to the hapten diphenylcyclopropenone (DPC). All receptors come from a young man with alopecia areata. Some clones in this sample may be carry-over from other donors' samples.

This clonotype has just a few counts. V gene TRBV6-1 combines with J gene TRBJ2-7; perhaps TRBD2 as D (5 bases). The CDR3 spans 14 residues. Trimming pared 0 bases from V and 5 bases from J, leaving 11 bases between. CDR1 is MNHNS and CDR2 is SASEGT in the germline V gene. The CDR3 sequence: CASSEAPARDEQYF. The CDR3 DNA reads as TGTGCCAGCAGTGAAGCTCCGGCGAGGGACGAGCAGTACTTC.

The table lists this clonotype with many counts. The V gene is TRBV10-3, the J gene TRBJ1-1; D may be TRBD1 (6 bases). Germline CDR1 ENHRY, CDR2 SYGVKD. This CDR3 comprises 17 residues. Trimming left V 0 bases short and J 4 bases short, with 18 bases between. DNA of the CDR3: TGTGCCATCAGTGAGTCTGACAGGAGGGGATGGGGCACTGAAGCTTTCTTT. Protein sequence: CAISESDRRGWGTEAFF.

This clonotype was seen only a few times. This chain joins TRBV20-1 and TRBJ2-3; tentatively, D is TRBD2 (7 bases). CDR3 size: 17 residues. V lost 0 bases and J 2 bases, leaving 18 bases between the germline ends. Germline V CDR1 and CDR2: DFQATT, SNEGSKA (reference sequence). CDR3 nucleotide sequence: TGCAGTGCTAGAGATAGGGGGGCTAGCGGCCTCACAGATACGCAGTATTTT. Its protein is CSARDRGASGLTDTQYF.

This clonotype turned up a few times. The V call is TRBV4-1, the J call TRBJ2-4; 9 nucleotides agree with TRBD2. V shed 3 bases, J shed 15 bases, and the junction held 15 bases outside the gene matches. The germline V gene has CDR1 MGHRA and CDR2 YSYEKL. The CDR3 length is 15 residues. The CDR3 loop is CASSQQGEASGAGYF. The CDR3 region has the DNA TGCGCCAGCAGCCAGCAGGGGGAGGCTAGCGGGGCCGGGTACTTC.

Concerning this clonotype: This may come from a read error, since a much larger clone is one base off. The J gene is TRBJ2-1, the V gene TRBV7-9; the D is unclear. CDR3 length: 13 residues. V was trimmed by 1 base and J by 7 bases, leaving 8 bases between them. Germline V gene data show CDR1 as SEHNR and CDR2 as FQNEAQ (reference sequence). In DNA form, the CDR3 reads TGTGCCAGCAGCTTAGATTCAGGAAATGAGCAGTTCTTC. Translated: CASSLDSGNEQFF.

The chain combines TRBV20-1 with TRBJ1-3; D perhaps matches TRBD1 (5 bases). The CDR3 loop spans 13 amino acids. Germline loops: CDR1 DFQATT, CDR2 SNEGSKA (reference sequence). Trimming shortened V by 6 bases and J by 0 bases, and 9 bases separated the two germline ends. The CDR3 sequence is CSAQGVSGNTIYF. In DNA form, the CDR3 reads TGCAGTGCCCAGGGTGTCTCTGGAAACACCATATATTTT.

This clonotype was observed a few times. The rearrangement joins TRBV11-3 to TRBJ2-5; no definite D call. Trimming took off 2 bases at V and 2 bases at J, with 3 bases between the two ends. The CDR3 extends over 12 amino acids. From germline, CDR1 is SGHNT and CDR2 YENEEA. The CDR3 bases are TGTGCCAGCAGCTTAACACAAGAGACCCAGTACTTC. Translated: CASSLTQETQYF.

Many counts were recorded for this clonotype. The J gene is TRBJ1-5, the V gene TRBV29-1; TRBD1 might be the D (5 bases). CDR1 and CDR2 from the germline V gene are SQVTM and ANQGSEA. The CDR3 covers 15 residues. Trimming shortened V by 0 bases and J by 3 bases, and 12 bases separated the two germline ends. The CDR3 protein is CSVEETGDDNQPQHF. CDR3 in DNA: TGCAGCGTTGAAGAAACCGGGGACGACAATCAGCCCCAGCATTTT.

This clonotype was recorded many times. The V call is TRBV18, the J call TRBJ1-4; no reliable D call. This CDR3 comprises 14 residues. V gave up 3 bases and J gave up 12 bases, with 17 bases separating them. From germline, CDR1 is KGHSH and CDR2 LQKENI. CDR3 residues: CASSPVDGRNELFF. In DNA form, the CDR3 reads TGTGCCAGCTCACCCGTCGACGGACGAAACGAACTGTTTTTT.

This clonotype was observed a handful of times. J is TRBJ1-2 and V is TRBV20-1; 7 nucleotides match TRBD1. The CDR3 totals 14 residues. CDR1 DFQATT and CDR2 SNEGSKA come from the germline V gene (reference sequence). Unmatched junction bases numbered 13, after V lost 6 bases and J lost 6 bases. The CDR3 reads CSATLKGAGDGYTF. The CDR3, as DNA: TGCAGTGCCACCCTCAAGGGGGCAGGGGATGGCTACACCTTC.

This clonotype was observed many times. J is TRBJ1-4 and V is TRBV7-9, with D uncertain. The V end lost 1 base, the J end lost 14 bases, and 8 bases lay between the germline ends. Germline V gene data show CDR1 as SEHNR and CDR2 as FQNEAQ (reference sequence). This CDR3 has 11 amino acids. CDR3 coding DNA: TGTGCCAGCAGCTTAGATCGGAGGCTGTTTTTT. This codes for CASSLDRRLFF.

The chain links TRBV7-8 to TRBJ2-4; the D gene is possibly TRBD2 (6 bases). Germline CDR1 reads SGHVS; CDR2 reads FQNEAQ. This CDR3 region has 15 residues. V was clipped by 6 bases and J by 8 bases, with 20 bases between them. CDR3 protein: CASRRRPREADIQYF. As DNA, the CDR3 is TGTGCCAGCAGGCGACGCCCGAGGGAGGCGGACATTCAGTACTTC.

At least ten counts were recorded for this clonotype. The rearrangement joins TRBV7-6 to TRBJ1-2, with 7 positions matching TRBD1. The length of the CDR3 is 15 residues. The J segment lost 6 bases and the V segment lost 2 bases, leaving 9 bases of the junction unmatched. Germline CDR1 SGHVS, CDR2 FNYEAQ. CDR3 region: CASSLFGGGENGYTF. CDR3 DNA sequence: TGTGCCAGCAGCTTATTCGGAGGGGGCGAAAATGGCTACACCTTC.

This clonotype has a count of ten or more. J is TRBJ2-1 and V is TRBV6-5; D unresolved. V was pared by 5 bases and J by 2 bases, with 19 bases between. This CDR3 has 17 residues. Germline-derived CDR1 and CDR2 are MNHEY and SVGAGI. CDR3 sequence reads: CASSPKRRTEAYNEQFF. Written as DNA, the CDR3 is TGTGCCAGCAGTCCCAAGAGACGGACGGAAGCCTACAATGAGCAGTTCTTC.

This rearrangement joins TRBV7-3 to TRBJ2-1; 8 bases match TRBD2. The junction had 7 bases not matched to a gene; V was cut back by 5 bases and J by 7 bases. The CDR3 has 14 residues. From germline, CDR1 is SGHTA and CDR2 FQGTGA. The CDR3 here is CASSVAGLGNEQFF. In nucleotides, the CDR3 is TGTGCCAGCAGCGTAGCGGGGCTGGGGAATGAGCAGTTCTTC.

This clonotype was seen repeatedly, ten times or more. The rearrangement links TRBV20-1 to TRBJ1-1, with 7 bases identical to TRBD1. The CDR3 spans 15 residues. J lost 4 bases, V lost 0 bases, and 8 bases had no gene match. Germline V gene data show CDR1 as DFQATT and CDR2 as SNEGSKA (reference sequence). CDR3 sequence (DNA): TGCAGTGCTAGAGATCCTGGGACAGCGGGCACTGAAGCTTTCTTT. Its protein product is CSARDPGTAGTEAFF.

There are many counts of this clonotype. The rearrangement links TRBV9 to TRBJ2-7, with unresolved D. Looked up from germline, CDR1 is SGDLS and CDR2 is YYNGEE. This CDR3 comprises 15 residues. V lost 4 bases, J lost 4 bases, and 18 bases lay in between. This CDR3 reads CASSPSPWKWYEQYF. CDR3 bases: TGTGCCAGCAGCCCCTCCCCCTGGAAATGGTACGAGCAGTACTTC.

In this sample, this clonotype turned up many times. This sequence joins TRBV4-1 and TRBJ1-1; D is unclear. Trimming stripped 6 bases from V and 3 bases from J, with 17 bases between. The CDR3 loop spans 15 amino acids. Germline V CDR1 and CDR2: MGHRA, YSYEKL. The CDR3 sequence: CASRETGLTYTEAFF. Here the CDR3 DNA reads TGCGCCAGCAGAGAAACTGGACTGACCTACACTGAAGCTTTCTTT.

This clonotype was observed many times. The gene calls are TRBV29-1 and TRBJ2-3, with 10 bases that match TRBD1. The CDR3 is 14 amino acids. Germline V gene lookup returns CDR1 SQVTM and CDR2 ANQGSEA. J gave up 6 bases and V 1 base, and 4 bases lay outside the gene matches. CDR3 DNA sequence: TGCAGCGTTGAAGGACAGGGGGCCTTGGATACGCAGTATTTT. Amino acid sequence: CSVEGQGALDTQYF.